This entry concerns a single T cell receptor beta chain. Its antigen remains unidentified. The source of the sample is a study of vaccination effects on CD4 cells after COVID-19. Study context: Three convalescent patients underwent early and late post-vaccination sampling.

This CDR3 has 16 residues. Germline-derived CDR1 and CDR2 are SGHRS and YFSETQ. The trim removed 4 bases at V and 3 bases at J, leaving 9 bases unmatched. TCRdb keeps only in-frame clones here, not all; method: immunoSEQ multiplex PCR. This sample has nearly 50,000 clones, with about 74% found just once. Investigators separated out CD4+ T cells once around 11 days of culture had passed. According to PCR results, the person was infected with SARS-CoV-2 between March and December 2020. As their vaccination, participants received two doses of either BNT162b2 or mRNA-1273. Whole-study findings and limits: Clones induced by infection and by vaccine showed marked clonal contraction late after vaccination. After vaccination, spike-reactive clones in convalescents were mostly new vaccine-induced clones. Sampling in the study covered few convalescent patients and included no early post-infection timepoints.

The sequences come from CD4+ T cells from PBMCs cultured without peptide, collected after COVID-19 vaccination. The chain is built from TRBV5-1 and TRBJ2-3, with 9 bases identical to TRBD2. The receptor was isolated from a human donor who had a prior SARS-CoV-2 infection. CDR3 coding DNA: TGCGCCAGCAGCGTCCCCAGAGCGGGGGGTACAGATACGCAGTATTTT. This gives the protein CASSVPRAGGTDTQYF.